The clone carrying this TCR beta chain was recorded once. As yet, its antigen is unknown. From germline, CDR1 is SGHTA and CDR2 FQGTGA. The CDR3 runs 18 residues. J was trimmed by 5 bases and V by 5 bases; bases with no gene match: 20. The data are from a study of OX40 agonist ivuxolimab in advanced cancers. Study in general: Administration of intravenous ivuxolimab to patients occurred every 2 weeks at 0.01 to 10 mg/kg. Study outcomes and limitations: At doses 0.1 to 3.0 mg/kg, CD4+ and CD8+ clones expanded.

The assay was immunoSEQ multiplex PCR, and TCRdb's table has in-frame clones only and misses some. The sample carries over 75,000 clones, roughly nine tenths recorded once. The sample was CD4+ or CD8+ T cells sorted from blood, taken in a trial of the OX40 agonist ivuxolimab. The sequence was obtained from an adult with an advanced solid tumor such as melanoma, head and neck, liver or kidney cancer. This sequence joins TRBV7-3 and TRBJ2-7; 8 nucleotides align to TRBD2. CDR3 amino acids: CASSPRDAGGNSYHEQYF. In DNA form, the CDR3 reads TGTGCCAGCAGCCCAAGGGATGCGGGGGGAAACTCCTACCACGAGCAGTACTTC.